These 18 T cell receptor beta chains came from one sample sequenced in a study of cytomegalovirus exposure and HLA in healthy donors. It was with 60 Vbeta and 13 Jbeta primers that the PCR ran. Libraries were prepared by immunoSEQ multiplex PCR; TCRdb keeps only in-frame clonotypes and omits some of them. The repertoire holds roughly 100,000 clones, with roughly four fifths as singletons. Sequencing input: PBMCs. All receptors come from a middle-aged man in good health and CMV-seronegative.

This chain links TRBV4-1 with TRBJ2-2; TRBD2 agrees at 13 bases. The trim removed 1 base at V and 3 bases at J, leaving 11 bases unmatched. This CDR3 has 20 residues. Germline CDR1 is MGHRA and CDR2 is YSYEKL. The CDR3 spells CASSQGTPLTSGRYTGELFF. For the CDR3, the DNA is TGCGCCAGCAGCCAAGGAACCCCTTTGACTAGCGGGAGGTACACCGGGGAGCTGTTTTTT.

The V gene is TRBV27, the J gene TRBJ2-3; no reliable D call. From germline, CDR1 is MNHEY and CDR2 SMNVEV (reference sequence). CDR3 length: 14 residues. Trimming left V 7 bases short and J 3 bases short, with 14 bases between. The DNA of the CDR3 is TGTGCCAGCAACCCATTTACGAGTACAGATACGCAGTATTTT. It is translated as CASNPFTSTDTQYF.

The chain couples TRBV29-1 to TRBJ2-2; 8 positions agree with TRBD2. J lost 3 bases, V lost 7 bases, and 10 bases had no gene match. Looked up from germline, CDR1 is SQVTM and CDR2 is ANQGSEA. This CDR3 contains 15 residues. This chain's CDR3 is CSADSGRGDTGELFF. In DNA form, the CDR3 reads TGCAGCGCCGACTCCGGGAGGGGTGACACCGGGGAGCTGTTTTTT.

This chain uses TRBV11-3 with TRBJ2-5; tentatively, D is TRBD2 (5 bases). Germline-derived CDR1 and CDR2 are SGHNT and YENEEA. V lost 5 bases to trimming and J lost 7 bases, with 14 bases between them. This CDR3 is 13 amino acids long. CDR3 sequence (DNA): TGTGCCAGCAGCCCTACTAGTTTCTCGACCCAGTACTTC. Translated, it gives CASSPTSFSTQYF.

CDR3 coding DNA: TGTGCCAGCAGCAGACAGCCTCACTCCTACAATGAGCAGTTCTTC. This gives the protein CASSRQPHSYNEQFF. The chain combines TRBV6-1 with TRBJ2-1, with D perhaps matching TRBD1 (5 bases). The CDR3 is made up of 15 amino acids. CDR1 is MNHNS, CDR2 SASEGT, per germline. Trimming took 6 bases from V and 0 from J, leaving 12 bases between them.

The CDR3 DNA sequence: TGTGCCTGGGGGCCGCCACTCATTCCCTACGAGCAGTACTTC. It specifies CAWGPPLIPYEQYF. This rearrangement joins TRBV30 to TRBJ2-7; no definite D call. This CDR3 contains 14 residues. Trimming cost V 5 bases and J 2 bases, with 16 bases left between them. CDR1 is GTSNPN, CDR2 SVGIG, per germline (reference sequence).

The chain uses TRBV30 and TRBJ2-3; D perhaps matches TRBD2 (5 bases). Trimming left V 0 bases short and J 2 bases short, with 9 bases between. Germline lookup yields CDR1 GTSNPN and CDR2 SVGIG (reference sequence). The CDR3 consists of 14 residues. In nucleotides, the CDR3 is TGTGCCTGGAGTGTAAACGGACTCACAGATACGCAGTATTTT. It specifies CAWSVNGLTDTQYF.

The gene calls are TRBV6-5 and TRBJ1-4; D may be TRBD1 (6 bases). V was pared by 7 bases and J by 6 bases, with 18 bases between. Looked up from germline, CDR1 is MNHEY and CDR2 is SVGAGI. The CDR3 spans 15 residues. The CDR3 loop reads CASKGGGSSDEKLFF. The CDR3 nucleotides are TGTGCCAGCAAAGGGGGGGGCAGCTCCGATGAAAAACTGTTTTTT.

The V and J genes are TRBV5-1 and TRBJ2-7; TRBD1 matches 8 bases. This CDR3 contains 15 residues. The V gene's germline CDR1 is SGHRS and CDR2 YFSETQ. The J segment lost 3 bases and the V segment lost 3 bases, leaving 8 bases of the junction unmatched. CDR3 protein: CASSWQGASLYEQYF. CDR3 bases: TGCGCCAGCAGCTGGCAGGGGGCGAGCCTCTACGAGCAGTACTTC.

The V call is TRBV5-8, the J call TRBJ1-1; D may be TRBD1 (6 bases). CDR1 and CDR2 (germline): SGHTS, YDEGEE. The CDR3 consists of 13 residues. Trimming shortened V by 2 bases and J by 6 bases, and 11 bases separated the two germline ends. Here the CDR3 reads CASSFDRMAEAFF. The CDR3 DNA reads TGTGCCAGCAGCTTCGACAGGATGGCTGAAGCTTTCTTT.

The chain combines TRBV29-1 with TRBJ2-3; D is uncertain. The CDR3 has 13 amino acids. With 3 bases removed from V and 0 bases from J, the gap between germline ends came to 7 bases. Germline CDR1 and CDR2: SQVTM and ANQGSEA. CDR3 region: CSVEAESTDTQYF. The DNA for the CDR3 is TGCAGCGTTGAGGCTGAAAGCACAGATACGCAGTATTTT.

This chain links TRBV5-1 with TRBJ2-3; the D gene is possibly TRBD2 (6 bases). Germline CDR1 SGHRS, CDR2 YFSETQ. This CDR3 contains 14 residues. V shed 3 bases and J shed 3 bases, with 11 bases lying between them. CDR3 loop: CASSSGGMTDTQYF. Written as DNA, the CDR3 is TGCGCCAGCAGCTCTGGAGGGATGACAGATACGCAGTATTTT.

The chain recombines TRBV7-3 with TRBJ2-5; D is perhaps TRBD1 (6 bases). CDR1 is SGHTA and CDR2 is FQGTGA in the germline V gene. V shed 5 bases and J shed 5 bases, with 21 bases lying between them. The CDR3 has 16 amino acids. CDR3 bases: TGTGCCAGCAGCCGCGGACAGTTTCCGAGATCGGAGACCCAGTACTTC. Residues: CASSRGQFPRSETQYF.

The chain carries TRBV10-2 and TRBJ1-3, with 7 bases aligning to TRBD1. CDR1 and CDR2 (germline): WSHSY, SAAADI. V was pared by 4 bases and J by 3 bases, with 6 bases of the junction left unmatched. This CDR3 spans 15 amino acids. The CDR3 nucleotides read TGCGCCAGCAGTGCGGACAGGACCTTTGGAAACACCATATATTTT. It is translated as CASSADRTFGNTIYF.

This sequence joins TRBV30 and TRBJ2-2; D gene uncertain. V was trimmed by 0 bases and J by 0 bases, leaving 8 bases between them. This CDR3 contains 15 residues. In germline, CDR1 is GTSNPN, CDR2 SVGIG (reference sequence). CDR3 nucleotide sequence: TGTGCCTGGAGTGTATCTAGGTCGAACACCGGGGAGCTGTTTTTT. Encoded protein: CAWSVSRSNTGELFF.

This clone occurred a few times. This chain joins TRBV10-1 and TRBJ2-3; 10 nucleotides agree with TRBD2. V dropped 4 bases and J dropped 5; count of bases not matched to a gene: 6. From germline, CDR1 is WNHNN and CDR2 SYGVQD (reference sequence). CDR3 length equals 15 residues. The CDR3 loop reads CASSGAGGLKDTQYF. The DNA for the CDR3 is TGCGCCAGCAGTGGAGCGGGGGGGCTCAAAGATACGCAGTATTTT.

The CDR3 spells CASRRGSYEQYF. The DNA for the CDR3 is TGTGCCAGCAGGCGTGGCTCCTACGAGCAGTACTTC. The J gene is TRBJ2-7, the V gene TRBV2; no clear D. V was pared by 6 bases and J by 0 bases, with 6 bases between. The CDR3 runs 12 residues. CDR1 SNHLY and CDR2 FYNNEI come from the germline V gene.

This chain connects TRBV7-9 to TRBJ2-5; 12 bases align to TRBD1. Germline V gene lookup returns CDR1 SEHNR and CDR2 FQNEAQ (reference sequence). J lost 5 bases, V lost 1 base, and 5 bases had no gene match. This CDR3 has 16 residues. CDR3 bases: TGTGCCAGCAGCTTAGGGGACAGGGGGCGCGTGGAGACCCAGTACTTC. This codes for CASSLGDRGRVETQYF.